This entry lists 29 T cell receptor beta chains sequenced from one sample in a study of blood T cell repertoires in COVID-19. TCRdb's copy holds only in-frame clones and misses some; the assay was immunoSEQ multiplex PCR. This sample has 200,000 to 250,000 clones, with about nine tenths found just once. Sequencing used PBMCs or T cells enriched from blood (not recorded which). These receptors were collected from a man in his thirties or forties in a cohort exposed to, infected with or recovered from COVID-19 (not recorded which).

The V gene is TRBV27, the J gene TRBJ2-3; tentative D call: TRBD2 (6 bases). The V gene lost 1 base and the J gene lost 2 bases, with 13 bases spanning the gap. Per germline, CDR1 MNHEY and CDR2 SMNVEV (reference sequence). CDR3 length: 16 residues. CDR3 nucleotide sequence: TGTGCCAGCAGTTTATACGGGGGAGGTAACACAGATACGCAGTATTTT. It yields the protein CASSLYGGGNTDTQYF.

CDR3 amino acids: CASSEVAGGLGGELFF. The CDR3 DNA follows: TGTGCCAGCAGTGAAGTTGCGGGAGGGCTCGGAGGGGAGCTGTTTTTT. The chain is built from TRBV2 and TRBJ2-2; 9 bases are shared with TRBD2. CDR1 and CDR2 from the germline V gene are SNHLY and FYNNEI. V was clipped by 1 base and J by 8 bases; unmatched bases: 8. The CDR3 extends over 16 amino acids.

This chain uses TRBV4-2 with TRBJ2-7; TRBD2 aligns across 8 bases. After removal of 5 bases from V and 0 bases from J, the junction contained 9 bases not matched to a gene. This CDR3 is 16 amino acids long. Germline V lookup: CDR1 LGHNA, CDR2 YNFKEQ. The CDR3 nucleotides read TGTGCCAGCAGCTTATCGAGGACTAGCTCCTCCTACGAGCAGTACTTC. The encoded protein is CASSLSRTSSSYEQYF.

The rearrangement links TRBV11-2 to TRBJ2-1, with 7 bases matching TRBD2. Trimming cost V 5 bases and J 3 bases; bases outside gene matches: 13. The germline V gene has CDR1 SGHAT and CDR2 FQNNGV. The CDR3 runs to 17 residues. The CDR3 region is CASSEGSSGSFYNEQFF. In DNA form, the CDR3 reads TGTGCCAGCAGCGAGGGGTCTAGCGGATCATTCTACAATGAGCAGTTCTTC. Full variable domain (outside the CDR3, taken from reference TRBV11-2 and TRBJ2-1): EAGVAQSPRYKIIEKRQSVAFWCNPISGHATLYWYQQILGQGPKLLIQFQNNGVVDDSQLPKDRFSAERLKGVDSTLKIQPAKLEDSAVYLCASSEGSSGSFYNEQFFGPGTRLTVL.

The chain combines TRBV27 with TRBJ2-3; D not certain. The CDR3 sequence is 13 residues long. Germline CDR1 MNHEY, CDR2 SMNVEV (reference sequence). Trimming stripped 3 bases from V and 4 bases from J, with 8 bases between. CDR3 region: CASSFGHSDTQYF. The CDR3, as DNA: TGTGCCAGCAGTTTTGGGCATTCAGATACGCAGTATTTT.

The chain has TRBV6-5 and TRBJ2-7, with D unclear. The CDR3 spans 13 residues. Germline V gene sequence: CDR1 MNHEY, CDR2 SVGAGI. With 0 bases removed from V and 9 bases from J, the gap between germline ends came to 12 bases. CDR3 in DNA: TGTGCCAGCAGTTACTCAACCGGCGGCTCGCAGTACTTC. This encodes CASSYSTGGSQYF.

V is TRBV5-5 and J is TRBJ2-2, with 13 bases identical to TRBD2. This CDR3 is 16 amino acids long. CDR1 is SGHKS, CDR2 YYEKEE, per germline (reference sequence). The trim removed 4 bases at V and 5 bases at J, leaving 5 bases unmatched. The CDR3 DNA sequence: TGTGCCAGCAGCATACTAGCGGGAGGGCTGACCGGGGAGCTGTTTTTT. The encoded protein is CASSILAGGLTGELFF.

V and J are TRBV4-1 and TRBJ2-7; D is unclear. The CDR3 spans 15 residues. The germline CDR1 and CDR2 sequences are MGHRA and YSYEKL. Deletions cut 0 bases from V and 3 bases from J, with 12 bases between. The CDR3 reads CASSQDYFRVYEQYF. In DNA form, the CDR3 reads TGCGCCAGCAGCCAAGATTATTTCCGAGTCTACGAGCAGTACTTC.

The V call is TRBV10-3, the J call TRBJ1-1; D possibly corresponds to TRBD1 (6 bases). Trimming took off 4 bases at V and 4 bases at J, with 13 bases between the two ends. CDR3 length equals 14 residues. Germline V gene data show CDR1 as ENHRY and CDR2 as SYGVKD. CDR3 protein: CAISGGGAGTEAFF. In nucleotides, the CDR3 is TGTGCCATCAGTGGAGGGGGGGCGGGCACTGAAGCTTTCTTT.

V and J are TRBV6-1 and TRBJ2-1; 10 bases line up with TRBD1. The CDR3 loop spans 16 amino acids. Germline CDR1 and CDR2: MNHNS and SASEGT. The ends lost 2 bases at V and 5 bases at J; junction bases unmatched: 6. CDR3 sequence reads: CASSENGDRGHNEQFF. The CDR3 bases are TGTGCCAGCAGTGAAAACGGGGACAGGGGCCACAATGAGCAGTTCTTC.

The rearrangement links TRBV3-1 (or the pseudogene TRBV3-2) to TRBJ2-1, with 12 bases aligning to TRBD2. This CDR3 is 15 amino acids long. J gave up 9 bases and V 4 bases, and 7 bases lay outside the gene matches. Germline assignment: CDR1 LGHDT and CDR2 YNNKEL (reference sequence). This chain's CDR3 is CASSLRTSGTREQFF. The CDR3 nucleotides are TGTGCCAGCAGCCTTCGGACTAGCGGGACTCGTGAGCAGTTCTTC.

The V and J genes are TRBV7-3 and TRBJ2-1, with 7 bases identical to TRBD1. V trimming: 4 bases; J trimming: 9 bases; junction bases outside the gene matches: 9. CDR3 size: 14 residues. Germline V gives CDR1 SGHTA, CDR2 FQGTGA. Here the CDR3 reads CASSSNKGAGEQFF. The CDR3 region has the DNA TGTGCCAGCAGCTCAAACAAGGGGGCCGGTGAGCAGTTCTTC.

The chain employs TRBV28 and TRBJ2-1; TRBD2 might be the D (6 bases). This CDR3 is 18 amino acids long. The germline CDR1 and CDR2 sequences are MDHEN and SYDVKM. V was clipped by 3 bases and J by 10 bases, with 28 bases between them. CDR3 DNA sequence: TGTGCCAGCAGTTTTCCCCGGGGGACCGACTCCCCTTTTCTCGAGCAGTTCTTC. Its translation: CASSFPRGTDSPFLEQFF.

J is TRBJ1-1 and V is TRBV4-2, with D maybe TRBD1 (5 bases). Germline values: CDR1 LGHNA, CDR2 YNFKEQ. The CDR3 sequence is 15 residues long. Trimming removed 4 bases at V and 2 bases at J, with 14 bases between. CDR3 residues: CASSRSLTVNTEAFF. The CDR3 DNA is TGTGCCAGCAGCCGCAGCTTGACAGTAAACACTGAAGCTTTCTTT.

CDR3 protein: CASRVRDRGLLAKNIQYF. The CDR3 bases are TGCGCCAGCAGGGTCCGGGACAGAGGACTTTTAGCCAAAAACATTCAGTACTTC. The chain combines TRBV10-1 with TRBJ2-4, with 7 positions matching TRBD1. V was clipped by 6 bases and J by 0 bases; unmatched bases: 14. Germline V gives CDR1 WNHNN, CDR2 SYGVQD (reference sequence). CDR3 size: 18 residues.

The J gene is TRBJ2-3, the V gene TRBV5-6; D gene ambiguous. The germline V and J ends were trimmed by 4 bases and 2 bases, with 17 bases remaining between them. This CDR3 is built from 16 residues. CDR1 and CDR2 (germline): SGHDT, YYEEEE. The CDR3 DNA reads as TGTGCCAGCAGCGTAAGACTTAAACCCTACACAGATACGCAGTATTTT. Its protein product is CASSVRLKPYTDTQYF.

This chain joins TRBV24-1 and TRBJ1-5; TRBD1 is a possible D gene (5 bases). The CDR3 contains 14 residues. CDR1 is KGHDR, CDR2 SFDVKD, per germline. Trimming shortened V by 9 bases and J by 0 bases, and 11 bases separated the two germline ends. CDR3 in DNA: TGTGCCACCGGGGCAGAAAATAGCAATCAGCCCCAGCATTTT. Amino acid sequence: CATGAENSNQPQHF.

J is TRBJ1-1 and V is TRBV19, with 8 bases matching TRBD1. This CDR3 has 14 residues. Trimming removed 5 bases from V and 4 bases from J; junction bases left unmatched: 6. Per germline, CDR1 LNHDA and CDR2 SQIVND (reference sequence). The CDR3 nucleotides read TGTGCCAGTAGTGTAGGACAGGGAAGCACTGAAGCTTTCTTT. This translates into CASSVGQGSTEAFF.

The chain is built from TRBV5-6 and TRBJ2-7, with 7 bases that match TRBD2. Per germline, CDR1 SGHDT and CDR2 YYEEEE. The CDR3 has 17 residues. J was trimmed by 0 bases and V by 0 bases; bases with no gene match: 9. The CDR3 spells CASSLGLAEGDSYEQYF. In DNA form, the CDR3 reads TGTGCCAGCAGCTTGGGGCTAGCGGAAGGCGACTCCTACGAGCAGTACTTC.

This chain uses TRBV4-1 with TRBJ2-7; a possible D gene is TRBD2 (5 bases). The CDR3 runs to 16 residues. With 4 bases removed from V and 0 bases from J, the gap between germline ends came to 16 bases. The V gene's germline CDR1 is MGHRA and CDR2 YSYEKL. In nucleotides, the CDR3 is TGCGCCAGCAGCCCAAAGGGCGGGTATAGCTCCTACGAGCAGTACTTC. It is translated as CASSPKGGYSSYEQYF.

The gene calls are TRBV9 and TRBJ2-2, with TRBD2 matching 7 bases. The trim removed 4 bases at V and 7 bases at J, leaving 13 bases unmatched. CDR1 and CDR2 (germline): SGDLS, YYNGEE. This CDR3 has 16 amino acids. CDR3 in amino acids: CASSPRELAGGGELFF. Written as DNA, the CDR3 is TGTGCCAGCAGCCCCCGGGAGTTAGCGGGCGGCGGGGAGCTGTTTTTT.

The DNA of the CDR3 is TGCGCCAGCAGCTTTCCCGGGACAGAGGATGGCTACACCTTC. It is translated as CASSFPGTEDGYTF. The chain is built from TRBV5-1 and TRBJ1-2, with TRBD1 matching over 7 bases. J was trimmed by 6 bases and V by 2 bases; bases with no gene match: 7. CDR1 and CDR2 (germline): SGHRS, YFSETQ. There are 14 residues in the CDR3.

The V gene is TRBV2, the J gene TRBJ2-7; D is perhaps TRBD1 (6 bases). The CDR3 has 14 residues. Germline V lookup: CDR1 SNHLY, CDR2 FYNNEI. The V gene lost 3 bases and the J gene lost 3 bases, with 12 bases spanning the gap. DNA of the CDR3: TGTGCCAGCAGTGATCGGACAGAGTTCTACGAGCAGTACTTC. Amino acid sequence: CASSDRTEFYEQYF.

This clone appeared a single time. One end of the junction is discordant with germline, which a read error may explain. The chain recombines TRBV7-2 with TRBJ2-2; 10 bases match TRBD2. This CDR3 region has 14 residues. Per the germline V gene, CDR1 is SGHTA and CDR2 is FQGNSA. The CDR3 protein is CASSLAGATGELFF. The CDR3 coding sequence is TGTGCCAGCAGCCTAGCGGGAGCTACCGGGGAGCTGTTTTTT.

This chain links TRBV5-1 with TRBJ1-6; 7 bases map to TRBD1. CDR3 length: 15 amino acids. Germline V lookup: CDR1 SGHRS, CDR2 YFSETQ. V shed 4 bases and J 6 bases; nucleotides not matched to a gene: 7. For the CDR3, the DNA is TGCGCCAGCAGCAGGGACAGAAATCTTAATTCACCCCTCCACTTT. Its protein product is CASSRDRNLNSPLHF.

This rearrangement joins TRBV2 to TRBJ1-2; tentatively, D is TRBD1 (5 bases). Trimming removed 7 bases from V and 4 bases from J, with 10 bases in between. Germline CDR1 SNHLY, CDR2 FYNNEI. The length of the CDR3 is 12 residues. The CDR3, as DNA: TGTGCCAGCATCGACAGCCCCTATGGCTACACCTTC. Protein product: CASIDSPYGYTF.

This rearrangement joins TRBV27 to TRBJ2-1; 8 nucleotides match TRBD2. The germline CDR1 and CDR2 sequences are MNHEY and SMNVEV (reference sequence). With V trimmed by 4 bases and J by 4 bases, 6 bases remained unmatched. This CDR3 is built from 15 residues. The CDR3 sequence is CASSSPGLGYNEQFF. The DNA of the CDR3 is TGTGCCAGCAGTTCTCCGGGACTAGGTTACAATGAGCAGTTCTTC.

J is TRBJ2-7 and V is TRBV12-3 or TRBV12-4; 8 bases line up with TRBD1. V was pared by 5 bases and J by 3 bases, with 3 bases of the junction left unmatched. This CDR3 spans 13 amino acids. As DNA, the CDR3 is TGTGCCAGCAGTACAGGGGGAGGCTACGAGCAGTACTTC. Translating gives CASSTGGGYEQYF.

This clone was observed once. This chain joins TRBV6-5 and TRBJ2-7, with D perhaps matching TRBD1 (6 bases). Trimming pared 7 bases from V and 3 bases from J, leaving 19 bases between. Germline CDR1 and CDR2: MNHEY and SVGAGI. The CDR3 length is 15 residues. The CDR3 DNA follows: TGTGCCAGCAAAAACTACGAGACAGGCGGCTACGAGCAGTACTTC. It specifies CASKNYETGGYEQYF.